This is a list of T cell receptor beta chains from one sample in a study of cytomegalovirus exposure and HLA in healthy donors. TCRdb's table, derived via immunoSEQ multiplex PCR, lists solely in-frame clones and lacks some. The profile shows about 93,000 clones, approximately 83% of them singletons. The sequencing sample was made of PBMCs. The receptors shown here come from a man aged 50 to 60 in good health and CMV-seronegative. The CDR3 runs from the conserved cysteine through the conserved F or W. Fields, in order: V gene, J gene, D gene, clone size, CDR3 length, CDR3 DNA, CDR3 protein. A D gene is named only where the DNA matches it firmly. Part of the rows lack a size; the others show once, few, many or a class for expanded clones.

V: TRBV9
J: TRBJ2-3
D: TRBD2
size: NA
length: 16
DNA: TGTGCCAGCAGCGCGACCACTAGCGGAGGGTGGGATACGCAGTATTTT
CDR3: CASSATTSGGWDTQYF

V: TRBV29-1
J: TRBJ2-3
D: NA
size: once
length: 14
DNA: TGCAGCGTTGCGGAGGGACAGAGCACAGATACGCAGTATTTT
CDR3: CSVAEGQSTDTQYF

V: TRBV6-1
J: TRBJ1-4
D: TRBD1
size: NA
length: 14
DNA: TGTGCCAGCAGTATGGGACAGACAAATGAAAAACTGTTTTTT
CDR3: CASSMGQTNEKLFF

V: TRBV19
J: TRBJ2-1
D: NA
size: NA
length: 13
DNA: TGTGCCAGTAGTATCTTGACTAACAATGAGCAGTTCTTC
CDR3: CASSILTNNEQFF

V: TRBV2
J: TRBJ1-4
D: TRBD1
size: NA
length: 14
DNA: TGTGCCAGCAGTGAGAGGGGGCGTAATGAAAAACTGTTTTTT
CDR3: CASSERGRNEKLFF

V: TRBV5-1
J: TRBJ2-5
D: TRBD2
size: NA
length: 15
DNA: TGCGCCAGCTCAAGAATGCTAGCGGACCAAGAGACCCAGTACTTC
CDR3: CASSRMLADQETQYF

V: TRBV4-1
J: TRBJ2-5
D: TRBD2
size: NA
length: 16
DNA: TGCGCCAGCAGCCACCTGACTAGCGCCGGAAGAGAGACCCAGTACTTC
CDR3: CASSHLTSAGRETQYF

V: TRBV28
J: TRBJ1-1
D: NA
size: NA
length: 13
DNA: TGTGCCATTGGGGGGTCCTGGAACACTGAAGCTTTCTTT
CDR3: CAIGGSWNTEAFF

V: TRBV15
J: TRBJ2-3
D: NA
size: NA
length: 13
DNA: TGTGCCACCAGCGGTGGGGGGACAGATACGCAGTATTTT
CDR3: CATSGGGTDTQYF

V: TRBV7-2
J: TRBJ2-3
D: NA
size: NA
length: 13
DNA: TGTGCCAGCAGCACCCAGGCTGCAGATACGCAGTATTTT
CDR3: CASSTQAADTQYF

V: TRBV11-3
J: TRBJ2-1
D: TRBD2
size: NA
length: 15
DNA: TGTGCCAGCAGCTCTAGCGGGAACTCCTACAATGAGCAGTTCTTC
CDR3: CASSSSGNSYNEQFF

V: TRBV7-9
J: TRBJ2-7
D: TRBD2
size: NA
length: 14
DNA: TGTGCCAGCTCCCGGGGGGGAGTGAACTACGAGCAGTACTTC
CDR3: CASSRGGVNYEQYF

V: TRBV5-1
J: TRBJ2-5
D: NA
size: once
length: 15
DNA: TGCGCCAGCAGCTCCCCCCGGGGGGCCCAAGAGACCCAGTACTTC
CDR3: CASSSPRGAQETQYF

V: TRBV5-1
J: TRBJ2-5
D: NA
size: NA
length: 13
DNA: TGCGCCAGCAGCTCCGGACAGCAAGAGACCCAGTACTTC
CDR3: CASSSGQQETQYF

V: TRBV28
J: TRBJ2-7
D: NA
size: NA
length: 12
DNA: TGTGCCAGCAGTTTATCGGCCTACGAGCAGTACTTC
CDR3: CASSLSAYEQYF

V: TRBV19
J: TRBJ2-6
D: NA
size: NA
length: 15
DNA: TGTGCCAGTAGTGCCCGACAAGCTGGGGCCAACGTCCTGACTTTC
CDR3: CASSARQAGANVLTF

V: TRBV7-9
J: TRBJ1-1
D: TRBD1
size: NA
length: 14
DNA: TGTGCCAGCAGCTTTGCCAGGGGGAGCACTGAAGCTTTCTTT
CDR3: CASSFARGSTEAFF

V: TRBV10-3
J: TRBJ2-7
D: NA
size: NA
length: 15
DNA: TGTGCCATCAGTGAGGGGACTGGACTTTCCTACGAGCAGTACTTC
CDR3: CAISEGTGLSYEQYF

V: TRBV2
J: TRBJ2-1
D: TRBD2
size: once
length: 11
DNA: TGTGCCAGCAGCGGGAGGGCCGATCAGTTCTTC
CDR3: CASSGRADQFF

V: TRBV14
J: TRBJ2-3
D: NA
size: NA
length: 15
DNA: TGTGCCAGCAGCCAAGGTCCACGGGGATCGGATACGCAGTATTTT
CDR3: CASSQGPRGSDTQYF

V: TRBV9
J: TRBJ2-3
D: TRBD2
size: NA
length: 14
DNA: TGTGCCAGCAGCGCCCGGACTAGGGGTGATACGCAGTATTTT
CDR3: CASSARTRGDTQYF

V: TRBV7-9
J: TRBJ1-2
D: NA
size: NA
length: 13
DNA: TGTGCCAGCAGCTTAGGGCGGGGAGGAGGCTACACCTTC
CDR3: CASSLGRGGGYTF

V: TRBV7-9
J: TRBJ2-5
D: TRBD2
size: NA
length: 15
DNA: TGTGCCAGCAGCTCAGCGGGAGAGCCTGCAGAGACCCAGTACTTC
CDR3: CASSSAGEPAETQYF

V: TRBV14
J: TRBJ2-1
D: TRBD1
size: once
length: 16
DNA: TGTGCCAGCAGCCAAGAGGGGGACAGCCTCTACAATGAGCAGTTCTTC
CDR3: CASSQEGDSLYNEQFF

V: TRBV28
J: TRBJ2-1
D: NA
size: NA
length: 14
DNA: TGTGCCAGCAGTTTTTTCGGGTTTGAGAATGAGCAGTTCTTC
CDR3: CASSFFGFENEQFF

V: TRBV27
J: TRBJ1-5
D: NA
size: few
length: 15
DNA: TGTGCCAGCAGTTTATTCCCGTCAGGGAATCAGCCCCAGCATTTT
CDR3: CASSLFPSGNQPQHF

V: TRBV5-4
J: TRBJ2-3
D: TRBD1
size: once
length: 16
DNA: TGTGCCAGCAGCCTCGACAGGGTGAGGAGCACAGATACGCAGTATTTT
CDR3: CASSLDRVRSTDTQYF

V: TRBV20-1
J: TRBJ1-2
D: NA
size: NA
length: 11
DNA: TGCAGTGCCAGCAGGGGAATAGGCTACACCTTC
CDR3: CSASRGIGYTF

V: TRBV7-8
J: TRBJ2-3
D: NA
size: NA
length: 16
DNA: TGTGCCAGCACCCTTGGGAGGGCAGGGGAATCAGATACGCAGTATTTT
CDR3: CASTLGRAGESDTQYF

V: TRBV4-2
J: TRBJ2-3
D: NA
size: NA
length: 14
DNA: TGTGCCAGCAGTCAAGACAGCGGCACAGATACGCAGTATTTT
CDR3: CASSQDSGTDTQYF

V: TRBV4-2
J: TRBJ2-7
D: TRBD2
size: NA
length: 15
DNA: TGTGCCAGCAGCCGGCATAGCGGGAGGCCCGACGAGCAGTACTTC
CDR3: CASSRHSGRPDEQYF

V: TRBV6-5
J: TRBJ2-7
D: NA
size: few
length: 14
DNA: TGTGCCAGCAGTTACTCGATAGCAACCTACGAGCAGTACTTC
CDR3: CASSYSIATYEQYF

V: TRBV27
J: TRBJ2-7
D: TRBD2
size: NA
length: 15
DNA: TGTGCCAGCAGCCAATTCAGGGACTACCTGGGGGAGCAGTACTTC
CDR3: CASSQFRDYLGEQYF

V: TRBV4-3
J: TRBJ2-1
D: TRBD2
size: NA
length: 16
DNA: TGCGCCAGCAGCCAAGATGCAAGCGGGAGGGCCAATGAGCAGTTCTTC
CDR3: CASSQDASGRANEQFF

V: TRBV6-5
J: TRBJ2-2
D: TRBD1
size: once
length: 14
DNA: TGTGCCAGTTACGGGACAGGGAAATCCGGGGAGCTGTTTTTT
CDR3: CASYGTGKSGELFF

V: TRBV2
J: TRBJ1-1
D: NA
size: NA
length: 15
DNA: TGTGCCAGCAGTGAAGCTCTAACCTCGATGACTGAAGCTTTCTTT
CDR3: CASSEALTSMTEAFF

V: TRBV15
J: TRBJ1-1
D: TRBD1
size: NA
length: 15
DNA: TGTGCCACCAGCAGAGAACCGCAGGGGGGCACTGAAGCTTTCTTT
CDR3: CATSREPQGGTEAFF

V: TRBV27
J: TRBJ2-7
D: TRBD1
size: once
length: 15
DNA: TGTGCCAGCAGCCCCCAGTGGGGGACAGCCCACGAGCAGTACTTC
CDR3: CASSPQWGTAHEQYF

V: TRBV14
J: TRBJ2-7
D: NA
size: NA
length: 13
DNA: TGTGCCAGCAGCCAAGATGCGGATTACGAGCAGTACTTC
CDR3: CASSQDADYEQYF

V: TRBV5-5
J: TRBJ2-5
D: TRBD2
size: NA
length: 16
DNA: TGTGCCAGCAGCCTGCGGGGGGGGGTCAACCAAGAGACCCAGTACTTC
CDR3: CASSLRGGVNQETQYF

V: TRBV5-1
J: TRBJ2-7
D: NA
size: NA
length: 13
DNA: TGCGCCAGCAGCTTGGACGGGGTGAGGGAGCAGTACTTC
CDR3: CASSLDGVREQYF

V: TRBV10-1
J: TRBJ2-7
D: NA
size: NA
length: 14
DNA: TGCGCCAGCAGTGATCCCCCGGACAGCTACGAGCAGTACTTC
CDR3: CASSDPPDSYEQYF

V: TRBV4-1
J: TRBJ2-1
D: TRBD2
size: NA
length: 18
DNA: TGCGCCAGCAGCCAAGAGAGTTACGTAGCGGGGGGTTACAATGAGCAGTTCTTC
CDR3: CASSQESYVAGGYNEQFF

V: TRBV28
J: TRBJ2-6
D: NA
size: NA
length: 15
DNA: TGTGCCAGCAGTTTCGAACACTCTGGGGCCAACGTCCTGACTTTC
CDR3: CASSFEHSGANVLTF